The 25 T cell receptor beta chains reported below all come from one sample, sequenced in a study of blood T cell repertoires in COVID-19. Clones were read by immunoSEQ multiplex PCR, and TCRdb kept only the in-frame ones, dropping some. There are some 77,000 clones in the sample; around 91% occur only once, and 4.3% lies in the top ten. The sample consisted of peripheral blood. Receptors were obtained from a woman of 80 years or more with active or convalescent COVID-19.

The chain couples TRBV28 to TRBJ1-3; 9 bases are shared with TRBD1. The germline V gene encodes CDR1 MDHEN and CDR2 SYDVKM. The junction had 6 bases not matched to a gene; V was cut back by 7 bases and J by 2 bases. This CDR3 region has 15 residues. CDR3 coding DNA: TGTGCCAGCACTATACAGGGGGCTACTGGAAACACCATATATTTT. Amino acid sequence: CASTIQGATGNTIYF.

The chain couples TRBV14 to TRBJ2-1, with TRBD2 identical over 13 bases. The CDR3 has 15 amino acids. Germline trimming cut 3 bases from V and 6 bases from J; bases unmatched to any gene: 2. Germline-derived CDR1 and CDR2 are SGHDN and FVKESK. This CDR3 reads CASSQGLAGSNEQFF. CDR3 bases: TGTGCCAGCAGCCAGGGACTAGCGGGAAGCAATGAGCAGTTCTTC.

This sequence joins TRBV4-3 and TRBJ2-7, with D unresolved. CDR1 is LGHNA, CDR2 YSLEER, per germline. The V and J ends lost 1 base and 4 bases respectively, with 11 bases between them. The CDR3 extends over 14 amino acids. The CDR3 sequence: CASSQGQAGYEQYF. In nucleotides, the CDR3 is TGCGCCAGCAGCCAAGGGCAGGCTGGATACGAGCAGTACTTC.

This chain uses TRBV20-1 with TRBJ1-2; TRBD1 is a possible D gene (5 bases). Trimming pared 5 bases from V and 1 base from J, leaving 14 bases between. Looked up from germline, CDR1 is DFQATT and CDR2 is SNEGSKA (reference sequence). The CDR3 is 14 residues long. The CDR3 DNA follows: TGCAGTGCTCGTGCGACAGTGCTTAACTATGGCTACACCTTC. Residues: CSARATVLNYGYTF.

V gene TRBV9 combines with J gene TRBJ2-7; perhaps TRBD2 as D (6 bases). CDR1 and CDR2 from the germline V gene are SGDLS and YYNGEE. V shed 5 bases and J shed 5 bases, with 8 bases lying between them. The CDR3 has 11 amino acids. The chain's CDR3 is CASSGGNEQYF. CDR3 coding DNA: TGTGCCAGCAGTGGCGGGAACGAGCAGTACTTC. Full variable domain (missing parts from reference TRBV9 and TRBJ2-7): DSGVTQTPKHLITATGQRVTLRCSPRSGDLSVYWYQQSLDQGLQFLIQYYNGEERAKGNILERFSAQQFPDLHSELNLSSLELGDSALYFCASSGGNEQYFGPGTRLTVT.

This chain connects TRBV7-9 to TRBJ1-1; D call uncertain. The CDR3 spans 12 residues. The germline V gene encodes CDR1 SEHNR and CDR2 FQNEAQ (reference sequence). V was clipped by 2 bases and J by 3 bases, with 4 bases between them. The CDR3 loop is CASSLPYTEAFF. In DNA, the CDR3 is TGTGCCAGCAGCTTACCTTACACTGAAGCTTTCTTT.

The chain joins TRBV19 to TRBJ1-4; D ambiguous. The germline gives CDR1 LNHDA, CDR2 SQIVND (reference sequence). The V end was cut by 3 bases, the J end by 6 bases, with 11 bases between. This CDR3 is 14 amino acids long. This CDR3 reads CASSIWRFDEKLFF. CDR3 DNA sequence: TGTGCCAGTAGTATCTGGAGGTTTGATGAAAAACTGTTTTTT.

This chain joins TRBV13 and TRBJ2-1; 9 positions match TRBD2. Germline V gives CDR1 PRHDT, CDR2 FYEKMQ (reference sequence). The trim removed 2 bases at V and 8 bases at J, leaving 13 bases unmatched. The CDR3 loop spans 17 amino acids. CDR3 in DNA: TGTGCCAGCAGCTTAACCCTGCCCGGGACTAGCAGGGATGAGCAGTTCTTC. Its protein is CASSLTLPGTSRDEQFF.

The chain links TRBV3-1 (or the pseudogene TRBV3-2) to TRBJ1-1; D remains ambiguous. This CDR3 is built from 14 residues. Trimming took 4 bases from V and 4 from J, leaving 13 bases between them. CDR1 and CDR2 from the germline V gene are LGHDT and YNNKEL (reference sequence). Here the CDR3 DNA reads TGTGCCAGCAGCCCCCTCGGGTTGAGCACTGAAGCTTTCTTT. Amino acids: CASSPLGLSTEAFF.

The CDR3 DNA follows: TGTGCCAGCACCGTGACTGGCGGGTGGAAGCAGTACTTC. This translates into CASTVTGGWKQYF. The J gene is TRBJ2-7, the V gene TRBV28; a possible D gene is TRBD2 (5 bases). Germline values: CDR1 MDHEN, CDR2 SYDVKM. The CDR3 loop spans 13 amino acids. The V and J ends lost 7 bases and 8 bases respectively, with 18 bases between them.

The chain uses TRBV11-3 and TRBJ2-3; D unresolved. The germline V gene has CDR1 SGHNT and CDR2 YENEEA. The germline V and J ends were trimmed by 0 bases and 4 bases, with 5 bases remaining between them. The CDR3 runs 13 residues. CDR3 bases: TGTGCCAGCAGCTTAGAGAGTGCAGATACGCAGTATTTT. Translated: CASSLESADTQYF.

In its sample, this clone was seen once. CDR3 residues: CASSYGGLAGATDTQYF. CDR3 nucleotide sequence: TGTGCCAGCAGTTACGGGGGACTAGCGGGGGCCACAGATACGCAGTATTTT. J is TRBJ2-3 and V is TRBV6-2 or TRBV6-3; 14 positions match TRBD2. This CDR3 is 17 amino acids long. In germline, CDR1 is MNHEY, CDR2 SVGEGT. J gave up 2 bases and V 2 bases, and 3 bases lay outside the gene matches.

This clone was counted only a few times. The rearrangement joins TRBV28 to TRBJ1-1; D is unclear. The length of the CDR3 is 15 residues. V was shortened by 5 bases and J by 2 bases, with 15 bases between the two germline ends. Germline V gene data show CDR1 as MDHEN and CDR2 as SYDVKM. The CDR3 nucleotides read TGTGCCAGCAGTCGCCTCCGGTTGGGCAACACTGAAGCTTTCTTT. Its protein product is CASSRLRLGNTEAFF.

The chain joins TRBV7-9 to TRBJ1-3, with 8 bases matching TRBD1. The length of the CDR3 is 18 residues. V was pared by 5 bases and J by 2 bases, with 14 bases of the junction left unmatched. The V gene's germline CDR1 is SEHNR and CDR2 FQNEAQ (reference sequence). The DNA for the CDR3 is TGTGCCAGCAGCCGGGACAGGCCTAGAGCGAGGGCTGGAAACACCATATATTTT. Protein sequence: CASSRDRPRARAGNTIYF. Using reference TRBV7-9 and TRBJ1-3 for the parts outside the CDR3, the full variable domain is DTGVSQNPRHKITKRGQNVTFRCDPISEHNRLYWYRQTLGQGPEFLTYFQNEAQLEKSRLLSDRFSAERPKGSFSTLEIQRTEQGDSAMYLCASSRDRPRARAGNTIYFGEGSWLTVV.

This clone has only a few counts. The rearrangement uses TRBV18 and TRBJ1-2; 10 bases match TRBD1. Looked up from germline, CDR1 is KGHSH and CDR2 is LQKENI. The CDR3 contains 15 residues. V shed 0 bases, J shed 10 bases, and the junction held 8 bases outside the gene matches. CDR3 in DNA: TGTGCCAGCTCACCACCCGGGACAGGGGCGTCGGACTACACCTTC. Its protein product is CASSPPGTGASDYTF. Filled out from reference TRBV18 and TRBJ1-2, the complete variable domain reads NAGVMQNPRHLVRRRGQEARLRCSPMKGHSHVYWYRQLPEEGLKFMVYLQKENIIDESGMPKERFSAEFPKEGPSILRIQQVVRGDSAAYFCASSPPGTGASDYTFGSGTRLTVV.

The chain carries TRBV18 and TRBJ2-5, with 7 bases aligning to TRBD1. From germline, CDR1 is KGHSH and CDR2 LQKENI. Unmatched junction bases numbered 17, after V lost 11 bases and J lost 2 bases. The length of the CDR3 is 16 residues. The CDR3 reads CAGASGQEVNQETQYF. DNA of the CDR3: TGTGCCGGTGCCTCCGGACAGGAGGTGAATCAAGAGACCCAGTACTTC.

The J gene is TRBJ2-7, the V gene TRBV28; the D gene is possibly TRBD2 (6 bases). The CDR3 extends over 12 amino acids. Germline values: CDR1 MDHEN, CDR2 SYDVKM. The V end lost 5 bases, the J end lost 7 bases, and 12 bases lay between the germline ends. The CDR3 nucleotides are TGTGCCAGCAGTCCCCACCGGGGGGAGCAGTACTTC. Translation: CASSPHRGEQYF.

The CDR3 DNA follows: TGTGCCAGCAGTGAAGAATCACCGGGACAGGGAATTGATGGCTACACCTTC. Translated: CASSEESPGQGIDGYTF. The genes are TRBV2 and TRBJ1-2, with 9 bases aligning to TRBD1. The CDR3 consists of 17 residues. The germline CDR1 and CDR2 sequences are SNHLY and FYNNEI. V gave up 1 base and J gave up 6 bases; unmatched junction bases: 12. Using reference TRBV2 and TRBJ1-2 for the parts outside the CDR3, the full variable domain is EPEVTQTPSHQVTQMGQEVILRCVPISNHLYFYWYRQILGQKVEFLVSFYNNEISEKSEIFDDQFSVERPDGSNFTLKIRSTKLEDSAMYFCASSEESPGQGIDGYTFGSGTRLTVV.

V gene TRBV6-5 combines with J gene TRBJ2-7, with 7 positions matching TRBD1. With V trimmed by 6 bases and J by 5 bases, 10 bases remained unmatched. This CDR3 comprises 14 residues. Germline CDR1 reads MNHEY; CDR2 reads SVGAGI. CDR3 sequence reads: CASSYLRDSDEQYF. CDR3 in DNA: TGTGCCAGCAGCTACCTCCGGGACAGCGACGAGCAGTACTTC.

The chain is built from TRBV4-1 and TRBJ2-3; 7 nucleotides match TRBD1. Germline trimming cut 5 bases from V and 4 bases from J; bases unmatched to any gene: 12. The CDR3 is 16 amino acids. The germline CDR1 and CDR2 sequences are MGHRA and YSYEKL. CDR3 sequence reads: CASSTSGTVAADTQYF. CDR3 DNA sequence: TGCGCCAGCAGCACATCCGGGACAGTAGCCGCAGATACGCAGTATTTT.

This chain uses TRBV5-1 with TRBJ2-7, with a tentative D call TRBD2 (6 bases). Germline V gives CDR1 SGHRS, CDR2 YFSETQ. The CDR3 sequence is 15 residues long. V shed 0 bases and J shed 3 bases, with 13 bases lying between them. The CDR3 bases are TGCGCCAGCAGCTTGGAGGAGGGCGGCGACTACGAGCAGTACTTC. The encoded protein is CASSLEEGGDYEQYF. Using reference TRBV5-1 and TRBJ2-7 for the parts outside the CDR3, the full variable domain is KAGVTQTPRYLIKTRGQQVTLSCSPISGHRSVSWYQQTPGQGLQFLFEYFSETQRNKGNFPGRFSGRQFSNSRSEMNVSTLELGDSALYLCASSLEEGGDYEQYFGPGTRLTVT.

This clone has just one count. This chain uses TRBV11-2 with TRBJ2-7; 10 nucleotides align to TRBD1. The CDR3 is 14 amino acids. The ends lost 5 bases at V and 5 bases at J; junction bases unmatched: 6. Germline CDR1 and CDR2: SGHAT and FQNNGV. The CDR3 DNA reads TGTGCCAGCAGCCCCAGACAGGGGGCACACGAGCAGTACTTC. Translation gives CASSPRQGAHEQYF.

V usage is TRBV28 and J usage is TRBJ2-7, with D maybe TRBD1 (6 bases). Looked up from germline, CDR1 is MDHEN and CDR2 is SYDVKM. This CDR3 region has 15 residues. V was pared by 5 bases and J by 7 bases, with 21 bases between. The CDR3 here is CASSRMGPGQGEQYF. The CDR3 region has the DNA TGTGCCAGCAGTCGCATGGGCCCCGGGCAGGGGGAGCAGTACTTC. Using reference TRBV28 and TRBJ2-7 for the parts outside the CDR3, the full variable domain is DVKVTQSSRYLVKRTGEKVFLECVQDMDHENMFWYRQDPGLGLRLIYFSYDVKMKEKGDIPEGYSVSREKKERFSLILESASTNQTSMYLCASSRMGPGQGEQYFGPGTRLTVT.

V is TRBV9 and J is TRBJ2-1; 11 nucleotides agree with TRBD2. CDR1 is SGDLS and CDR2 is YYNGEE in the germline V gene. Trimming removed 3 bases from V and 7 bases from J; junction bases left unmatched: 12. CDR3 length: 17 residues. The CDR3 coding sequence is TGTGCCAGCAGCGCCCGAATCGGGACTAGCGGAGCTAATGAGCAGTTCTTC. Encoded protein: CASSARIGTSGANEQFF.

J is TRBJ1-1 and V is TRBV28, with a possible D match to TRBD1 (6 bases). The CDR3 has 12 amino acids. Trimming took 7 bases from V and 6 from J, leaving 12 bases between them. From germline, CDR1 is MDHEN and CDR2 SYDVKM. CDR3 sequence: CASTTGGPEAFF. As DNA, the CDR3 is TGTGCCAGCACCACGGGGGGCCCTGAAGCTTTCTTT.